Listed below are T cell receptor beta chains from one sample, sequenced in a study of response to subunit inactivated influenza vaccine. TCRdb reanalysed the RT-PCR reads using MiXCR and keeps one entry per CDR3 protein. The sample lists under 800,000 distinct CDR3 sequences; roughly 13% were seen once. The sequencing here drew on PBMCs from blood, taken less than 15 days before vaccination. Receptors originate from a man between 50 and 59 years old who received an inactivated influenza vaccine. Both conserved end residues are trimmed from each CDR3. Fields, in order: J gene, V gene, CDR3 protein.

>TRBJ2-5|TRBV4-2
ASSQESGGEGWKTQY
>TRBJ1-6|TRBV27
ASTPGGVNNSPLH
>TRBJ2-1|TRBV10-3
AIKTGGSSYNEQF
>TRBJ1-1|TRBV29-1
SVQTGWDTEAF
>TRBJ2-7|TRBV28
ASSTRTGGLASGRSYEQY
>TRBJ2-7|TRBV5-1
ASSSGAGIYEQY
>TRBJ2-7|TRBV6-2/TRBV6-3
ASSYPGTGQIEQY
>TRBJ2-2|TRBV6-1
ASSEVQNTGELF
>TRBJ2-3|TRBV10-3
AISESNRLRTDTQY
>TRBJ1-1|TRBV5-1
ASSLEGGRFNTEAF
>TRBJ2-3|TRBV6-1
ASGVGQGTDTQY
>TRBJ1-5|TRBV20-1
SARNDRSNQPQH
>TRBJ2-2|TRBV7-9
ASSLLRVKITGELF
>TRBJ1-5|TRBV20-1
SATRQGQNYQPQH
>TRBJ2-3|TRBV5-1
ASSVGVGDTQY
>TRBJ2-3|TRBV9
ASSGRLAGTRTDTQY
>TRBJ1-3|TRBV28
ASSLVQFGNTIY
>TRBJ1-2|TRBV29-1
SVEDQGANYGYT
>TRBJ2-1|TRBV7-9
ASSSRVAFGDEQF
>TRBJ2-3|TRBV7-8
ASSLRPPSSTDTQY
>TRBJ1-1|TRBV7-9
ASSLDRVLTEAF
>TRBJ2-5|TRBV7-2
ASSLVWTIQETQY
>TRBJ1-6|TRBV4-3
ASSQDQQGRNSPLH
>TRBJ1-1|TRBV10-3
AISEPGSEHTEAF
>TRBJ1-4|TRBV7-9
ASSLTAGVGGEKLF
>TRBJ2-3|TRBV5-6
ASSQGLAPDTDTQY
>TRBJ2-7|TRBV4-2
ASSQEIGVYEQY
>TRBJ2-3|TRBV7-2
ASSKPHTDTQY
>TRBJ1-2|TRBV5-4
ASSLAETYSYGYT
>TRBJ2-1|TRBV2
ASTGTSGSSYNEQF
>TRBJ2-5|TRBV12-3/TRBV12-4
ASSPDRGRETQY
>TRBJ2-3|TRBV20-1
SARESLTSTDTQY
>TRBJ2-2|TRBV19
ASSIRRLEDTGELF
>TRBJ1-1|TRBV20-1
NARGSQAAF
>TRBJ2-7|TRBV10-3
AISGGDPGQTYEQY
>TRBJ2-7|TRBV5-5
ASSLRETSGLYEQY
>TRBJ2-3|TRBV28
ASSLIDRGSITDTQY
>TRBJ1-2|TRBV10-3
AISDGQFET
>TRBJ2-1|TRBV5-1
ASRPYGGYNEQF
>TRBJ2-4|TRBV12-3/TRBV12-4
ASSFKNIQY
>TRBJ2-1|TRBV29-1
SVEPPNEQF
>TRBJ2-1|TRBV15
ATSSTLSYNEQF
>TRBJ2-7|TRBV19
ASSPTTNEQY
>TRBJ2-2|TRBV12-3/TRBV12-4
ASSQLAEGTGELF
>TRBJ2-7|TRBV7-9
ASSRGSDARAQY
>TRBJ1-1|TRBV5-1
ASSLNLVNTEAF
>TRBJ1-5|TRBV4-3
ASSQDWSSGNQPQH